This T cell receptor beta chain was captured by sequencing in a study of blood T cell repertoires in COVID-19. Data came from immunoSEQ multiplex PCR; TCRdb stores just in-frame clones and leaves some out. In the table there are more than 15,000 clones, approximately 93% of which are singletons. Trimming removed 4 bases at V and 4 bases at J, with 15 bases between. CDR1 and CDR2 from the germline V gene are SGDLS and YYNGEE. The CDR3 covers 15 residues. This TCR derives from a woman aged 50 to 60 with active COVID-19. The sequenced sample was peripheral blood. The chain combines TRBV9 with TRBJ2-1; TRBD2 is a possible D gene (6 bases). CDR3 DNA sequence: TGTGCCAGCAGCCCCATAATGGCGGGGTACAATGAGCAGTTCTTC. Translation: CASSPIMAGYNEQFF. The variable domain in full, with the rest retrieved from reference TRBV9 and TRBJ2-1, is DSGVTQTPKHLITATGQRVTLRCSPRSGDLSVYWYQQSLDQGLQFLIQYYNGEERAKGNILERFSAQQFPDLHSELNLSSLELGDSALYFCASSPIMAGYNEQFFGPGTRLTVL.